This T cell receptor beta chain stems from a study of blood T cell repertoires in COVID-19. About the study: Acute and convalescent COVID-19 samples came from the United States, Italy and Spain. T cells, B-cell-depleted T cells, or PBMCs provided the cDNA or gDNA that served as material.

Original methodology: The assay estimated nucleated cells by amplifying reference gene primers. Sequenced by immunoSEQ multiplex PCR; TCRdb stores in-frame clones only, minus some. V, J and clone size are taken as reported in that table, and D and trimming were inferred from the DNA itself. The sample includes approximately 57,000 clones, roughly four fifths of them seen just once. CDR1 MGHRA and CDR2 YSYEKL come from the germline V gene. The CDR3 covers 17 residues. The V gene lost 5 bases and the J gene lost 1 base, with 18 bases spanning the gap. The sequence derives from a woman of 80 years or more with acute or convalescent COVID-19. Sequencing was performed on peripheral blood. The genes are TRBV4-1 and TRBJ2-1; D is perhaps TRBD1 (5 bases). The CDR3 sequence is CASSVGRTSRSYNEQFF. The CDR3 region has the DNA TGCGCCAGCAGCGTGGGGCGGACGTCCCGATCCTACAATGAGCAGTTCTTC.